Described below is a single TCR beta chain sequence and its context. This entry comes from a study of OX40 agonist ivuxolimab in advanced cancers. Overall study: It was ivuxolimab, an agonistic anti-OX40 (CD134) antibody, that patients were treated with.

TCRdb's table, derived via immunoSEQ multiplex PCR, lists solely in-frame clones and lacks some. The table has 70,000 to 90,000 clones, roughly 89% seen once; the top ten hold over 10%. This CDR3 spans 13 amino acids. The V end was cut by 1 base, the J end by 6 bases, with 6 bases between. The germline V gene encodes CDR1 SGHDN and CDR2 FVKESK. This receptor was obtained from an adult with an advanced solid tumor such as melanoma, head and neck, liver or kidney cancer. The chain recombines TRBV14 with TRBJ2-2; weak D call: TRBD2 (5 bases). The sequenced sample was CD4+ or CD8+ T cells sorted from blood, obtained in a trial of the OX40 agonist ivuxolimab. In nucleotides, the CDR3 is TGTGCCAGCAGCCAAGTCGGGGCCGGGGAGCTGTTTTTT. It translates to CASSQVGAGELFF.